The 19 T cell receptor beta chains reported below all come from one sample, sequenced in a study of cytomegalovirus exposure and HLA in healthy donors. The PCR made use of 60 Vbeta and 13 Jbeta primers. Some clones are missing from TCRdb's copy, which holds only in-frame ones; the method was immunoSEQ multiplex PCR. In the table there are 150,000 to 200,000 clones, almost 85% of which are singletons. The sample comprised PBMCs. Source of these receptors: a woman in her forties or fifties in good health and CMV-seronegative.

The V call is TRBV2, the J call TRBJ1-1; the match to TRBD1 covers 12 bases. Trimming cost V 6 bases and J 1 base; bases outside gene matches: 6. Germline CDR1 and CDR2: SNHLY and FYNNEI. The CDR3 is made up of 16 amino acids. CDR3 amino acids: CASRVGQGAGNTEAFF. DNA for the CDR3: TGTGCCAGCAGGGTGGGACAGGGGGCAGGGAACACTGAAGCTTTCTTT.

The chain couples TRBV7-9 to TRBJ2-4, with no clear D. V was clipped by 4 bases and J by 1 base, with 5 bases between them. CDR1 and CDR2 (germline): SEHNR, FQNEAQ (reference sequence). The CDR3 runs 13 residues. CDR3 region: CASSSGAKNIQYF. As DNA, the CDR3 is TGTGCCAGCAGCTCCGGGGCCAAAAACATTCAGTACTTC.

About this clone: At one end, the junction sequence differs from germline, possibly due to a read error. The sample holds other DNA sequences that translate to the same CDR3. V is TRBV15 and J is TRBJ2-6; 9 bases fit TRBD1. The germline CDR1 and CDR2 sequences are LNHNV and YYDKDF (reference sequence). The CDR3 extends over 19 amino acids. The CDR3 protein is CATSRDWGQGDSGANVLTF. The CDR3, as DNA: TGTGCCACTAGCAGAGATTGGGGACAGGGAGACTCTGGGGCCAACGTCCTGACTTTC.

This chain links TRBV18 with TRBJ1-3; D is perhaps TRBD1 (5 bases). Germline loops: CDR1 KGHSH, CDR2 LQKENI. There are 15 residues in the CDR3. V lost 2 bases to trimming and J lost 3 bases, with 11 bases between them. The CDR3 DNA reads TGTGCCAGCTCACCAGGGGGGACCATTGGAAACACCATATATTTT. This encodes CASSPGGTIGNTIYF.

The genes are TRBV7-9 and TRBJ2-3, with D possibly TRBD1 on 6 matching bases. The CDR3 is 14 residues long. Germline V gene lookup returns CDR1 SEHNR and CDR2 FQNEAQ (reference sequence). V was clipped by 1 base and J by 4 bases, with 9 bases between them. The CDR3 sequence is CASSLDYRADTQYF. Here the CDR3 DNA reads TGTGCCAGCAGCTTAGATTACAGGGCAGATACGCAGTATTTT.

The chain employs TRBV11-2 and TRBJ2-3, with 9 bases fitting TRBD2. The CDR3 has 15 amino acids. CDR1 is SGHAT and CDR2 is FQNNGV in the germline V gene. The J segment lost 3 bases and the V segment lost 2 bases, leaving 3 bases of the junction unmatched. The DNA for the CDR3 is TGTGCCAGCAGCTTACAGCGGGAGGCGACAGATACGCAGTATTTT. Protein: CASSLQREATDTQYF. Complete variable domain (other parts from reference TRBV11-2 and TRBJ2-3): EAGVAQSPRYKIIEKRQSVAFWCNPISGHATLYWYQQILGQGPKLLIQFQNNGVVDDSQLPKDRFSAERLKGVDSTLKIQPAKLEDSAVYLCASSLQREATDTQYFGPGTRLTVL.

The chain combines TRBV28 with TRBJ2-7, with TRBD1 matching 10 bases. Germline-derived CDR1 and CDR2 are MDHEN and SYDVKM. The CDR3 has 14 amino acids. The trim removed 6 bases at V and 6 bases at J, leaving 8 bases unmatched. The CDR3 bases are TGTGCCAGCAGCCCGGGACAGGGGCTCGCCGAGCAGTACTTC. Protein: CASSPGQGLAEQYF. The variable domain in full, with the rest retrieved from reference TRBV28 and TRBJ2-7, is DVKVTQSSRYLVKRTGEKVFLECVQDMDHENMFWYRQDPGLGLRLIYFSYDVKMKEKGDIPEGYSVSREKKERFSLILESASTNQTSMYLCASSPGQGLAEQYFGPGTRLTVT.

This chain uses TRBV7-8 with TRBJ2-2, with a possible D match to TRBD1 (6 bases). Germline values: CDR1 SGHVS, CDR2 FQNEAQ. The CDR3 covers 16 residues. V lost 1 base and J 0 bases, leaving 9 bases between the germline ends. The CDR3 DNA follows: TGTGCCAGCAGCTTAGAGGCAGGGGCGAACACCGGGGAGCTGTTTTTT. It yields the protein CASSLEAGANTGELFF.

V is TRBV27 and J is TRBJ1-5; TRBD1 agrees at 8 bases. The V and J ends lost 7 bases and 4 bases, in that order; junction bases with no gene match: 3. Germline V gene data show CDR1 as MNHEY and CDR2 as SMNVEV (reference sequence). The CDR3 spans 13 residues. CDR3 loop: CASKGQANQPQHF. The DNA of the CDR3 is TGTGCCAGCAAGGGACAGGCAAATCAGCCCCAGCATTTT.

The genes are TRBV7-6 and TRBJ2-7; TRBD1 aligns across 9 bases. Germline CDR1 is SGHVS and CDR2 is FNYEAQ. V gave up 5 bases and J gave up 1 base; unmatched junction bases: 3. The CDR3 is made up of 14 amino acids. The chain's CDR3 is CASSVGQGSYEQYF. CDR3 coding DNA: TGTGCCAGCAGCGTTGGACAGGGGTCCTACGAGCAGTACTTC.

This sequence joins TRBV18 and TRBJ2-5; 11 bases match TRBD2. J gave up 3 bases and V 3 bases, and 0 bases lay outside the gene matches. CDR3 size: 14 residues. Germline assignment: CDR1 KGHSH and CDR2 LQKENI. CDR3 region: CASSPGLAEETQYF. The DNA of the CDR3 is TGTGCCAGCTCACCGGGACTAGCGGAAGAGACCCAGTACTTC.

The rearrangement joins TRBV5-8 to TRBJ2-5, with 7 bases matching TRBD1. This CDR3 region has 17 residues. J gave up 5 bases and V 4 bases, and 17 bases lay outside the gene matches. Looked up from germline, CDR1 is SGHTS and CDR2 is YDEGEE. The CDR3 loop is CASSPVRLTGARETQYF. The CDR3 DNA is TGTGCCAGCAGCCCCGTTCGGTTAACAGGGGCCCGTGAGACCCAGTACTTC.

The chain carries TRBV30 and TRBJ2-1; 8 bases map to TRBD2. In germline, CDR1 is GTSNPN, CDR2 SVGIG (reference sequence). CDR3 length: 14 residues. The J segment lost 9 bases and the V segment lost 2 bases, leaving 9 bases of the junction unmatched. CDR3 protein: CAWSTGRGGFEQFF. The DNA of the CDR3 is TGTGCCTGGAGTACGGGTCGGGGGGGCTTTGAGCAGTTCTTC.

In this sample, this clone turned up once. V and J are TRBV7-8 and TRBJ2-3; 11 bases are shared with TRBD2. The ends lost 5 bases at V and 4 bases at J; junction bases unmatched: 11. Germline loops: CDR1 SGHVS, CDR2 FQNEAQ. This CDR3 is 17 amino acids long. The CDR3 region is CASSRSSGRRGADTQYF. As DNA, the CDR3 is TGTGCCAGCAGCCGATCTAGCGGGAGGCGTGGGGCAGATACGCAGTATTTT.

This chain links TRBV5-1 with TRBJ2-5, with D possibly being TRBD2 (5 bases). This CDR3 has 16 amino acids. V lost 3 bases, J lost 0 bases, and 15 bases lay in between. Per germline, CDR1 SGHRS and CDR2 YFSETQ. CDR3 sequence reads: CASSSTPPGDQETQYF. CDR3 coding DNA: TGCGCCAGCAGCTCAACTCCTCCCGGGGACCAAGAGACCCAGTACTTC. Variable domain in full (rest from reference TRBV5-1 and TRBJ2-5): KAGVTQTPRYLIKTRGQQVTLSCSPISGHRSVSWYQQTPGQGLQFLFEYFSETQRNKGNFPGRFSGRQFSNSRSEMNVSTLELGDSALYLCASSSTPPGDQETQYFGPGTRLLVL.

The rearrangement uses TRBV7-9 and TRBJ2-6; 12 bases are shared with TRBD1. The junction had 10 bases not matched to a gene; V was cut back by 6 bases and J by 4 bases. The germline V gene encodes CDR1 SEHNR and CDR2 FQNEAQ (reference sequence). CDR3 length: 18 amino acids. CDR3 sequence: CASSTRGQGALGANVLTF. DNA of the CDR3: TGTGCCAGCAGTACCCGGGGACAGGGGGCGCTGGGGGCCAACGTCCTGACTTTC.

Only one count was recorded for this clone. The chain recombines TRBV5-1 with TRBJ2-2; 8 nucleotides agree with TRBD1. This CDR3 has 15 amino acids. V gave up 3 bases and J gave up 5 bases; unmatched junction bases: 6. Germline values: CDR1 SGHRS, CDR2 YFSETQ. The CDR3 sequence is CASSSTGVGTGELFF. For the CDR3, the DNA is TGCGCCAGCAGCTCGACAGGGGTAGGGACCGGGGAGCTGTTTTTT.

This sequence joins TRBV7-2 and TRBJ2-1; TRBD2 aligns across 11 bases. Germline values: CDR1 SGHTA, CDR2 FQGNSA. This CDR3 spans 18 amino acids. J gave up 5 bases and V 2 bases, and 11 bases lay outside the gene matches. CDR3 protein: CASSLTPGIAGGNNEQFF. The CDR3, as DNA: TGTGCCAGCAGCTTAACCCCGGGAATAGCGGGGGGGAACAATGAGCAGTTCTTC. Full variable domain (missing parts from reference TRBV7-2 and TRBJ2-1): GAGVSQSPSNKVTEKGKDVELRCDPISGHTALYWYRQSLGQGLEFLIYFQGNSAPDKSGLPSDRFSAERTGGSVSTLTIQRTQQEDSAVYLCASSLTPGIAGGNNEQFFGPGTRLTVL.

Here the CDR3 reads CASSQDHPSGGVGEQFF. CDR3 DNA sequence: TGCGCCAGCAGCCAAGATCACCCTAGCGGGGGGGTGGGTGAGCAGTTCTTC. The V and J genes are TRBV4-1 and TRBJ2-1; 12 nucleotides agree with TRBD2. Germline CDR1 MGHRA, CDR2 YSYEKL. The CDR3 is 17 residues long. Trimming at V came to 0 bases and at J to 9 bases, leaving 9 bases not matched to a gene.